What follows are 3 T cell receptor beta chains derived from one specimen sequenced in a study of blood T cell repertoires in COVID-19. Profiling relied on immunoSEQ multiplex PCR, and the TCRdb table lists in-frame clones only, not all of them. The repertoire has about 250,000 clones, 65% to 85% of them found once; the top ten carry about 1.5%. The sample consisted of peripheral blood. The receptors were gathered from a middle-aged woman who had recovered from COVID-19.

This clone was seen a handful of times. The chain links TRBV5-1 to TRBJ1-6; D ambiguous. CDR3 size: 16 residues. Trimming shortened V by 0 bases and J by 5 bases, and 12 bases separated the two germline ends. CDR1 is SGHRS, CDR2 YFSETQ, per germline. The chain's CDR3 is CASSLVSGSNNSPLHF. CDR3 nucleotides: TGCGCCAGCAGCTTGGTTTCGGGGAGTAATAATTCACCCCTCCACTTT.

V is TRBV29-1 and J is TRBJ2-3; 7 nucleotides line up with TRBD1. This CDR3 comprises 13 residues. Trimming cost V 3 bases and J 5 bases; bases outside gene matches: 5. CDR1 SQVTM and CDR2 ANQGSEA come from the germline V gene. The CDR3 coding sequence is TGCAGCGTTGATCCAGGGGGAGAAGATACGCAGTATTTT. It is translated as CSVDPGGEDTQYF.

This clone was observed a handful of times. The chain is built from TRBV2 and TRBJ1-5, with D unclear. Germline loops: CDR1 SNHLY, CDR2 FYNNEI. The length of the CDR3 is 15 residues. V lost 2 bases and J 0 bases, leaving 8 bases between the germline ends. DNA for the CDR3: TGTGCCAGCAGTGAAACACAGATTAGCAATCAGCCCCAGCATTTT. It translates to CASSETQISNQPQHF.